A single sample gave rise to the 23 T cell receptor beta chains below, sequenced in a study of blood T cells in healthy people across ages. It was with a sample-barcoded 5' primer and a J-beta primer mix that a second PCR of roughly 7 to 12 cycles was run. TCRdb analysed the 5' RACE reads with MiXCR anew, one entry per CDR3 protein. The profile shows hundreds of thousands of distinct CDR3 sequences, roughly 50% of them singletons. The sequenced sample was blood. Source of these receptors: a man aged 40-49 years in good health.

This clonotype was counted only a few times. The V and J genes are TRBV5-5 and TRBJ1-5; D is possibly TRBD1 (5 bases). Per germline, CDR1 SGHKS and CDR2 YYEKEE (reference sequence). The CDR3 length is 15 residues. Trimming took off 0 bases at V and 6 bases at J, with 13 bases between the two ends. The DNA of the CDR3 is TGTGCCAGCAGCTTGGCCATGGGACCAGGTCAGCCCCAGCATTTT. This gives the protein CASSLAMGPGQPQHF.

V gene TRBV7-2 combines with J gene TRBJ2-1; D is unclear. Germline CDR1 is SGHTA and CDR2 is FQGNSA. CDR3 size: 13 residues. V was trimmed by 2 bases and J by 5 bases, leaving 7 bases between them. The CDR3 spells CASSLNLDNEQFF. The CDR3 DNA reads TGTGCCAGCAGCTTAAACCTCGACAATGAGCAGTTCTTC.

This chain connects TRBV7-8 to TRBJ2-5; 9 nucleotides agree with TRBD1. V lost 6 bases to trimming and J lost 2 bases; unmatched junction nucleotides: 16. This CDR3 has 18 amino acids. In germline, CDR1 is SGHVS, CDR2 FQNEAQ. CDR3 coding DNA: TGTGCCAGCAGACGACCCGCGACGGTGGACAGGGGACAAGAGACCCAGTACTTC. Translating gives CASRRPATVDRGQETQYF.

This clonotype was seen more than once but under ten times. This chain connects TRBV6-5 to TRBJ2-4, with D tentatively TRBD1 (5 bases). With the DNA end fitting TRBJ2-7 better, the J assignment may be wrong. The CDR3 has 14 residues. Germline V gives CDR1 MNHEY, CDR2 SVGAGI. CDR3 coding DNA: TGTGCCAGCAGTTTTGAGGACACAAGGGCCGAGCAGTACTTC. Its protein product is CASSFEDTRAEQYF.

About this clonotype itself: A much larger clone lies a single base off, so this may be a read error. V is TRBV28 and J is TRBJ1-6; D is undetermined. This CDR3 contains 14 residues. CDR1 and CDR2 (germline): MDHEN, SYDVKM. The CDR3 region is CASSSMGYKSPLHF. Written as DNA, the CDR3 is TGTGCCAGCAGTTCGATGGGATATAAGTCACCCCTCCACTTT.

This chain joins TRBV19 and TRBJ2-5; 8 nucleotides align to TRBD2. Germline V CDR1 and CDR2: LNHDA, SQIVND (reference sequence). V lost 6 bases and J lost 11; bases outside the gene matches: 23. This CDR3 contains 17 residues. The CDR3 nucleotides read TGTGCCAGTAGGTCCCCTGCGGGGGGACATGTCTACAATGAGCAGTACTTC. Translating gives CASRSPAGGHVYNEQYF.

This clonotype was seen a few times. The CDR3 region is CASSSGGRGYTF. The CDR3 bases are TGTGCCAGCAGTTCGGGGGGGAGGGGCTACACCTTC. The rearrangement uses TRBV6-5 and TRBJ1-2, with D possibly being TRBD1 (5 bases). The germline CDR1 and CDR2 sequences are MNHEY and SVGAGI. V was clipped by 4 bases and J by 8 bases, with 11 bases between them. CDR3 length: 12 residues.

A few counts support this clonotype. The CDR3 bases are TGCGCCAGCAGTCCTGGCAGGGTTTCCCCCGAGCAGTACTTC. It specifies CASSPGRVSPEQYF. The J gene is TRBJ2-5, the V gene TRBV4-3; TRBD1 is a possible D gene (5 bases). The J call is in doubt because the DNA end fits TRBJ2-7 better. Germline V lookup: CDR1 LGHNA, CDR2 YSLEER. The CDR3 contains 14 residues.

The chain combines TRBV29-1 with TRBJ1-4; D not resolved. The CDR3 has 15 amino acids. V was trimmed by 1 base and J by 4 bases, leaving 13 bases between them. Germline CDR1 and CDR2: SQVTM and ANQGSEA. CDR3: CSVEVVEPLNEKLFF. The CDR3 bases are TGCAGCGTTGAAGTTGTGGAACCCCTTAATGAAAAACTGTTTTTT. The variable domain in full, with the rest retrieved from reference TRBV29-1 and TRBJ1-4, is SAVISQKPSRDICQRGTSLTIQCQVDSQVTMMFWYRQQPGQSLTLIATANQGSEATYESGFVIDKFPISRPNLTFSTLTVSNMSPEDSSIYLCSVEVVEPLNEKLFFGSGTQLSVL.

This clonotype was found a few times. The gene calls are TRBV5-1 and TRBJ2-2, with no clear D. CDR3 length: 15 amino acids. V lost 0 bases to trimming and J lost 6 bases, with 12 bases between them. Germline CDR1 is SGHRS and CDR2 is YFSETQ. CDR3 DNA: TGCGCCAGCAGCTTGGCAGAGGACCTTGCCGGGGAGCTGTTTTTT. As protein: CASSLAEDLAGELFF.

J is TRBJ2-3 and V is TRBV25-1, with a weak D call TRBD2 (7 bases). V was trimmed by 8 bases and J by 2 bases, leaving 14 bases between them. CDR1 is MGHDK, CDR2 SYGVNS, per germline. The CDR3 runs to 14 residues. The CDR3 nucleotides are TGTGCCAGCGATCGCGGGGGCTCCACAGATACGCAGTATTTT. Its translation: CASDRGGSTDTQYF.

The chain couples TRBV7-2 to TRBJ2-1; D may be TRBD2 (6 bases). The ends were cut back, 5 bases at V and 13 bases at J, with 21 bases in the middle. Germline CDR1 is SGHTA and CDR2 is FQGNSA. This CDR3 is 14 amino acids long. CDR3 coding DNA: TGTGCCAGCAGCCGGGGAGGCGATCAAGAGACCCAGTTCTTC. Amino acids: CASSRGGDQETQFF.

The chain joins TRBV20-1 to TRBJ2-7; 10 positions match TRBD1. This CDR3 is 18 amino acids long. The ends lost 0 bases at V and 0 bases at J; junction bases unmatched: 11. Germline V gene data show CDR1 as DFQATT and CDR2 as SNEGSKA (reference sequence). This CDR3 reads CSARDRGTGVSASYEQYF. For the CDR3, the DNA is TGCAGTGCTAGAGATAGGGGGACAGGGGTCTCGGCCTCCTACGAGCAGTACTTC.

CDR3 DNA: TGTGCCAGCAGCCCCCACAACGGGAATGAGCAGTACTTC. It translates to CASSPHNGNEQYF. This chain links TRBV6-5 with TRBJ2-5, with D possibly being TRBD2 (5 bases). The CDR3 runs 13 residues. Germline CDR1 MNHEY, CDR2 SVGAGI. The V end was cut by 6 bases, the J end by 11 bases, with 19 bases between.

This clonotype was seen a few times. This chain links TRBV27 with TRBJ1-2; no definite D call. The CDR3 totals 13 residues. Trimming took off 2 bases at V and 5 bases at J, with 9 bases between the two ends. Germline lookup yields CDR1 MNHEY and CDR2 SMNVEV (reference sequence). For the CDR3, the DNA is TGTGCCAGCAGTTTACCCCAAGGTTATGGCTACACCTTC. Translated: CASSLPQGYGYTF.

This rearrangement joins TRBV27 to TRBJ2-5; D is perhaps TRBD2 (7 bases). Germline V gene sequence: CDR1 MNHEY, CDR2 SMNVEV (reference sequence). The germline V and J ends were trimmed by 6 bases and 4 bases, with 18 bases remaining between them. The CDR3 spans 15 residues. CDR3 loop: CASSRASGGRETQYF. The CDR3 DNA sequence: TGTGCCAGCAGCCGGGCCTCCGGGGGGCGAGAGACCCAGTACTTC.

This chain links TRBV6-5 with TRBJ1-2; TRBD1 might be the D (6 bases). Trimming left V 5 bases short and J 2 bases short, with 9 bases between. Germline assignment: CDR1 MNHEY and CDR2 SVGAGI. This CDR3 has 13 amino acids. Here the CDR3 DNA reads TGTGCCAGCAGTGGACAGATCAACTATGGCTACACCTTC. Encoded protein: CASSGQINYGYTF.

This chain connects TRBV11-2 to TRBJ1-6, with D hard to call. V shed 3 bases and J shed 9 bases, with 12 bases lying between them. The CDR3 runs to 14 residues. The germline gives CDR1 SGHAT, CDR2 FQNNGV. Written as DNA, the CDR3 is TGTGCCAGCAGCTTGCTAAGCGCCCTTTCACCCCTCCACTTT. It specifies CASSLLSALSPLHF.

The CDR3 nucleotides are TGTGCCATCAGTGAGCTGGGGGGAAGAGGCTATGGCTACACCTTC. Its translation: CAISELGGRGYGYTF. The J gene is TRBJ1-2, the V gene TRBV10-3; D perhaps matches TRBD1 (5 bases). Germline V gene sequence: CDR1 ENHRY, CDR2 SYGVKD. This CDR3 is 15 amino acids long. V lost 2 bases to trimming and J lost 4 bases, with 14 bases between them.

This chain joins TRBV29-1 and TRBJ2-5; D is uncertain. The last part of the DNA fits TRBJ2-1 better; the J call may be wrong. This CDR3 spans 13 amino acids. In germline, CDR1 is SQVTM, CDR2 ANQGSEA. CDR3 loop: CSVEVGYQETQFF. Written as DNA, the CDR3 is TGCAGCGTTGAAGTCGGATACCAAGAGACCCAGTTCTTC.

The chain couples TRBV3-1 to TRBJ2-3, with D unclear. V gave up 3 bases and J gave up 3 bases, with 7 bases separating them. This CDR3 is built from 13 residues. Germline values: CDR1 LGHDT, CDR2 YNNKEL (reference sequence). Here the CDR3 reads CASSHKGTDTQYF. In DNA form, the CDR3 reads TGTGCCAGCAGCCACAAGGGAACAGATACGCAGTATTTT.

This sequence joins TRBV2 and TRBJ2-1, with D maybe TRBD1 (6 bases). CDR1 is SNHLY, CDR2 FYNNEI, per germline. The CDR3 consists of 13 residues. Trimming shortened V by 7 bases and J by 5 bases, and 12 bases separated the two germline ends. CDR3 loop: CASKGVGNNEQFF. DNA for the CDR3: TGTGCCAGCAAGGGGGTAGGCAACAATGAGCAGTTCTTC.

This chain links TRBV7-2 with TRBJ2-4, with TRBD1 matching over 9 bases. The J call may be mistaken, given a closer DNA end match to TRBJ2-7. The CDR3 is 14 amino acids. The V gene's germline CDR1 is SGHTA and CDR2 FQGNSA. CDR3: CASSLSGTGREQYF. The CDR3 coding sequence is TGTGCCAGCAGCTTATCCGGGACAGGGCGCGAGCAGTACTTC.